These T cell receptor beta chains were read from a single sample in a study of cytomegalovirus exposure and HLA in healthy donors. Here immunoSEQ multiplex PCR was the method, and the copy in TCRdb shows in-frame clones only, minus some. Among 150,000 to 200,000 clones listed, approximately 85% were seen once. Sequencing was done on a sample of PBMCs. These receptors were taken from a man between 18 and 35 years old in good health and CMV-seropositive. The CDR3 runs from the conserved cysteine through the conserved F or W. A D gene is named only where the DNA matches it firmly. Clone size appears in some rows only: once, few, many, or a class for an expanded clone.

D	V	size	J	CDR3	DNA
.	TRBV25-1	.	TRBJ1-2	CASSEWGQDYGYTF	TGTGCCAGCAGTGAATGGGGGCAGGACTATGGCTACACCTTC
.	TRBV19	.	TRBJ2-2	CASSPTPARSGELFF	TGTGCCAGTAGTCCCACCCCCGCCCGGTCCGGGGAGCTGTTTTTT
.	TRBV27	.	TRBJ2-1	CASWIGGMNEQFF	TGTGCCAGCTGGATAGGAGGGATGAATGAGCAGTTCTTC
.	TRBV5-6	.	TRBJ1-6	CASRGYSYNSPLHF	TGTGCCAGTAGGGGTTACTCCTATAATTCACCCCTCCACTTT
TRBD2	TRBV9	.	TRBJ2-1	CASSARQLAGGEQFF	TGTGCCAGCAGCGCAAGGCAACTAGCGGGGGGTGAGCAGTTCTTC
.	TRBV10-3	.	TRBJ1-1	CAISDGAAGTEAFF	TGTGCCATCAGTGATGGCGCCGCGGGCACTGAAGCTTTCTTT
.	TRBV1	.	TRBJ2-5	CTSSQGLAGLKETQYF	TGCACCAGCAGCCAAGGATTAGCGGGCCTCAAAGAGACCCAGTACTTC
.	TRBV9	.	TRBJ2-2	CASSVVQGSGGELFF	TGTGCCAGCAGCGTAGTTCAGGGGAGCGGCGGGGAGCTGTTTTTT
TRBD1	TRBV2	once	TRBJ2-7	CASKPGGSYEQYF	TGTGCCAGCAAACCAGGGGGATCCTACGAGCAGTACTTC
.	TRBV7-2	.	TRBJ2-1	CASSLVGGGGEQFF	TGTGCCAGCAGCTTAGTTGGAGGGGGCGGTGAGCAGTTCTTC
.	TRBV15	.	TRBJ1-2	CATSRDRGPNYGYTF	TGTGCCACCAGCAGAGATCGGGGTCCTAACTATGGCTACACCTTC
.	TRBV4-2	.	TRBJ2-3	CASSQALSVSVSSTDTQYF	TGTGCCAGCAGCCAAGCTCTATCCGTCAGCGTGTCTAGCACAGATACGCAGTATTTT
TRBD1	TRBV5-1	.	TRBJ2-5	CASSFGHRGPETQYF	TGCGCCAGCAGCTTTGGTCACAGGGGGCCGGAGACCCAGTACTTC
TRBD2	TRBV2	.	TRBJ2-7	CASIGTSGGSLPGYEQYF	TGTGCCAGCATTGGGACTAGCGGGGGATCATTACCCGGCTACGAGCAGTACTTC
.	TRBV4-2	.	TRBJ2-4	CASSQLPGEIGQYF	TGTGCCAGCAGCCAACTTCCGGGGGAAATTGGTCAGTACTTC
.	TRBV7-3	.	TRBJ2-7	CASSLGGMEYEQYF	TGTGCCAGCAGCTTAGGAGGGATGGAGTACGAGCAGTACTTC
TRBD1	TRBV9	.	TRBJ2-5	CASSRQGSETQYF	TGTGCCAGCAGTAGACAGGGTAGCGAGACCCAGTACTTC
TRBD2	TRBV6-5	.	TRBJ2-2	CASSYSRGGNTGELFF	TGTGCCAGCAGTTACAGCCGCGGGGGGAACACCGGGGAGCTGTTTTTT
TRBD2	TRBV4-2	.	TRBJ2-3	CASRPRLAGLTDTQYF	TGTGCCAGCAGACCTCGACTAGCGGGTCTCACAGATACGCAGTATTTT
.	TRBV4-1	.	TRBJ1-1	CASSNETGLGIAFF	TGCGCCAGCAGCAATGAGACAGGCCTTGGGATAGCTTTCTTT
TRBD2	TRBV2	.	TRBJ2-1	CASSGTSPGNEQFF	TGTGCCAGCAGTGGGACTAGCCCCGGCAATGAGCAGTTCTTC
TRBD2	TRBV2	.	TRBJ2-7	CASSNLAGGIRLYEQYF	TGTGCCAGCAGTAACCTAGCGGGGGGAATCCGCCTCTACGAGCAGTACTTC
.	TRBV14	.	TRBJ2-7	CASSQDGRTNRRPSSYEQYF	TGTGCCAGCAGCCAAGATGGTCGGACTAACCGTCGCCCAAGCTCCTACGAGCAGTACTTC
TRBD1	TRBV7-2	.	TRBJ1-6	CASSPDRVAWGSPLHF	TGTGCCAGCAGTCCCGACAGGGTCGCCTGGGGTTCACCCCTCCACTTT
TRBD2	TRBV27	.	TRBJ2-2	CASKSGGPFTGELFF	TGTGCCAGCAAATCGGGGGGGCCTTTCACCGGGGAGCTGTTTTTT
.	TRBV4-1	.	TRBJ2-3	CASSSRTGDTQYF	TGCGCCAGCAGCTCTCGGACTGGGGATACGCAGTATTTT
.	TRBV30	once	TRBJ2-5	CAWGSSGKGEETQYF	TGTGCCTGGGGGAGTAGCGGAAAGGGTGAGGAGACCCAGTACTTC
TRBD1	TRBV18	.	TRBJ2-7	CASSHRQGAFYEQYF	TGTGCCAGCTCCCACAGACAGGGGGCGTTTTACGAGCAGTACTTC
TRBD2	TRBV2	.	TRBJ2-7	CASRRGGRGLGEQYF	TGTGCCAGCCGCCGGGGGGGAAGGGGTCTAGGCGAGCAGTACTTC
.	TRBV5-6	.	TRBJ1-1	CASSLRWGRTSTEAFF	TGTGCCAGCAGCTTGAGGTGGGGCCGAACGAGCACTGAAGCTTTCTTT
.	TRBV6-4	.	TRBJ2-1	CASSDSGGFRDEQFF	TGTGCCAGCAGTGATTCGGGTGGCTTTCGGGATGAGCAGTTCTTC
.	TRBV2	.	TRBJ1-3	CASNLPGTGNTIYF	TGTGCCAGCAACCTGCCGGGAACGGGAAACACCATATATTTT
.	TRBV11-2	once	TRBJ1-4	CASSFSGGSEKLFF	TGTGCCAGCAGCTTTTCGGGGGGGTCCGAAAAACTGTTTTTT
.	TRBV19	.	TRBJ2-1	CASSITGSYNEQFF	TGTGCCAGTAGTATCACTGGCTCCTACAATGAGCAGTTCTTC
.	TRBV30	.	TRBJ1-2	CAWSGRGRDNYDYTF	TGTGCCTGGAGTGGCCGTGGTAGGGACAACTATGACTACACCTTC
TRBD2	TRBV5-6	once	TRBJ2-3	CASSSLAGALDTDTQYF	TGTGCCAGCAGCTCCCTAGCGGGGGCCCTTGACACAGATACGCAGTATTTT
.	TRBV29-1	.	TRBJ2-3	CSVGGRTDTQYF	TGCAGCGTTGGGGGCCGCACAGATACGCAGTATTTT
.	TRBV4-3	few	TRBJ2-7	CASSQARGSSYEQYF	TGCGCCAGCAGCCAAGCTAGGGGGAGCTCCTACGAGCAGTACTTC
.	TRBV6-5	few	TRBJ1-1	CASSHPMNTEAFF	TGTGCCAGCAGTCACCCTATGAACACTGAAGCTTTCTTT
TRBD1	TRBV6-5	once	TRBJ2-3	CASSYGGQGAGDTQYF	TGTGCCAGCAGTTACGGGGGACAGGGGGCAGGGGATACGCAGTATTTT
.	TRBV27	.	TRBJ2-7	CASSFRRDYEQYF	TGTGCCAGCAGTTTTCGGAGGGACTACGAGCAGTACTTC
.	TRBV19	.	TRBJ2-7	CASGRGRLSYEQYF	TGTGCCTCTGGGAGGGGGAGGCTATCCTACGAGCAGTACTTC
.	TRBV7-9	.	TRBJ2-7	CSSSSTARGPTYEQYF	TGTTCCAGCAGCTCGACTGCTCGCGGTCCCACCTACGAGCAGTACTTC
.	TRBV14	few	TRBJ1-2	CASSPSLLQYGYTF	TGTGCCAGCAGCCCAAGTTTGTTACAGTATGGCTACACCTTC
TRBD2	TRBV5-4	.	TRBJ2-7	CASSLDVAASGGFSYEQYF	TGTGCCAGCAGCTTGGATGTAGCGGCTAGCGGGGGGTTCTCCTACGAGCAGTACTTC
.	TRBV18	.	TRBJ1-4	CASSPSGVREKLFF	TGTGCCAGCTCACCTTCAGGGGTGAGGGAAAAACTGTTTTTT
TRBD1	TRBV10-3	.	TRBJ2-3	CAIRGQGGDTQYF	TGTGCCATCAGGGGACAGGGGGGTGATACGCAGTATTTT